The 26 T cell receptor beta chains below come from one sample, sequenced in a study of blood T cell repertoires in COVID-19. The repertoire was sequenced with immunoSEQ multiplex PCR; TCRdb's copy has only in-frame clones and lacks some. Among 350,000 to 400,000 clones, approximately 84% were seen once, and the ten largest hold roughly 3%. What was sequenced was PBMCs or T cells enriched from blood (not recorded which). Source of these receptors: a young woman who had recovered from COVID-19.

The chain joins TRBV18 to TRBJ2-5; no definite D call. The CDR3 loop spans 12 amino acids. The germline V gene encodes CDR1 KGHSH and CDR2 LQKENI. The V gene lost 5 bases and the J gene lost 3 bases, with 7 bases spanning the gap. The CDR3, as DNA: TGTGCCAGCTCAGAGCAAGAAGAGACCCAGTACTTC. This codes for CASSEQEETQYF.

This chain connects TRBV6-5 to TRBJ1-2; 7 bases are shared with TRBD1. Trimming cost V 9 bases and J 3 bases; bases outside gene matches: 13. Germline lookup yields CDR1 MNHEY and CDR2 SVGAGI. This CDR3 is 15 amino acids long. CDR3 residues: CASKGLTGSYYGYTF. CDR3 bases: TGTGCCAGTAAAGGTTTGACAGGGAGCTACTATGGCTACACCTTC.

The rearrangement joins TRBV5-4 to TRBJ2-5, with 11 nucleotides matching TRBD2. V gave up 3 bases and J gave up 1 base; unmatched junction bases: 2. The CDR3 length is 15 residues. Germline CDR1 and CDR2: SGHNT and YYREEE (reference sequence). CDR3 in amino acids: CASSSGLAAQETQYF. For the CDR3, the DNA is TGTGCCAGCAGCTCGGGACTAGCGGCCCAAGAGACCCAGTACTTC. The whole variable domain, filled in from reference TRBV5-4 and TRBJ2-5, reads ETGVTQSPTHLIKTRGQQVTLRCSSQSGHNTVSWYQQALGQGPQFIFQYYREEENGRGNFPPRFSGLQFPNYSSELNVNALELDDSALYLCASSSGLAAQETQYFGPGTRLLVL.

The chain recombines TRBV4-2 with TRBJ2-3; TRBD2 matches 11 bases. This CDR3 is built from 18 residues. V lost 2 bases to trimming and J lost 2 bases; unmatched junction nucleotides: 9. Germline V lookup: CDR1 LGHNA, CDR2 YNFKEQ. The CDR3 region has the DNA TGTGCCAGCAGCCAACCCCATAGCGGGGGGGAACCCACAGATACGCAGTATTTT. It codes for CASSQPHSGGEPTDTQYF.

The chain recombines TRBV3-1 (or the pseudogene TRBV3-2) with TRBJ2-5, with D perhaps matching TRBD2 (5 bases). Germline values: CDR1 LGHDT, CDR2 YNNKEL (reference sequence). V lost 0 bases and J 7 bases, leaving 15 bases between the germline ends. The CDR3 is 15 residues long. The CDR3 bases are TGTGCCAGCAGCCAAGACCAACTAGTTTTACGGACCCAGTACTTC. It is translated as CASSQDQLVLRTQYF.

V gene TRBV18 combines with J gene TRBJ1-3; TRBD1 aligns across 9 bases. The germline V gene encodes CDR1 KGHSH and CDR2 LQKENI. J gave up 8 bases and V 3 bases, and 5 bases lay outside the gene matches. The CDR3 has 14 residues. CDR3 bases: TGTGCCAGCTCACCCACAGGGGGCAGAGACACCATATATTTT. Translated: CASSPTGGRDTIYF.

The chain recombines TRBV3-1 (or the pseudogene TRBV3-2) with TRBJ2-4, with 14 bases fitting TRBD2. The V gene's germline CDR1 is LGHDT and CDR2 YNNKEL (reference sequence). V was pared by 4 bases and J by 6 bases, with 5 bases of the junction left unmatched. The CDR3 extends over 16 amino acids. This chain's CDR3 is CASSPGLAGAGNIQYF. CDR3 coding DNA: TGTGCCAGCAGCCCGGGACTAGCGGGAGCTGGAAACATTCAGTACTTC.

This chain joins TRBV5-4 and TRBJ1-6, with 8 bases that match TRBD1. CDR1 is SGHNT and CDR2 is YYREEE in the germline V gene (reference sequence). This CDR3 has 13 residues. V lost 5 bases to trimming and J lost 7 bases; unmatched junction nucleotides: 2. The CDR3, as DNA: TGTGCCAGCAGACGGACAGGGAATTCACCCCTCCACTTT. Translating it yields CASRRTGNSPLHF.

J is TRBJ2-3 and V is TRBV19; possible D gene TRBD2, 6 bases. Germline V gives CDR1 LNHDA, CDR2 SQIVND (reference sequence). The CDR3 runs to 13 residues. V gave up 6 bases and J gave up 1 base, with 8 bases separating them. Here the CDR3 reads CASRGEGTDTQYF. CDR3 nucleotides: TGTGCCAGTAGAGGGGAGGGCACAGATACGCAGTATTTT.

This chain uses TRBV7-3 with TRBJ2-1; 7 bases are shared with TRBD1. This CDR3 contains 15 residues. Unmatched junction bases numbered 8, after V lost 1 base and J lost 8 bases. The germline V gene has CDR1 SGHTA and CDR2 FQGTGA. CDR3 sequence reads: CASSLNSGQFHEQFF. The CDR3 DNA follows: TGTGCCAGCAGCTTAAATTCGGGACAGTTCCATGAGCAGTTCTTC.

The chain carries TRBV11-3 and TRBJ2-3, with D unclear. Germline CDR1 SGHNT, CDR2 YENEEA. The CDR3 covers 14 residues. V was trimmed by 0 bases and J by 2 bases, leaving 6 bases between them. The CDR3 loop reads CASSLDGPTDTQYF. DNA of the CDR3: TGTGCCAGCAGCTTAGATGGGCCCACAGATACGCAGTATTTT.

The chain is built from TRBV9 and TRBJ1-3, with D unclear. There are 15 residues in the CDR3. V dropped 4 bases and J dropped 7 bases, with 18 bases sitting between them. The V gene's germline CDR1 is SGDLS and CDR2 YYNGEE. CDR3 sequence reads: CASSKGGGPINTIYF. DNA for the CDR3: TGTGCCAGCAGCAAGGGTGGAGGGCCCATTAACACCATATATTTT.

The sample holds a few counts of this clone. The chain combines TRBV6-2 or TRBV6-3 with TRBJ2-3; D is unresolved. The CDR3 totals 16 residues. Trimming removed 6 bases from V and 2 bases from J, with 18 bases in between. Germline CDR1 reads MNHEY; CDR2 reads SVGEGT. The CDR3 loop reads CASSRYGHVNTDTQYF. The DNA for the CDR3 is TGTGCCAGCAGCCGTTATGGGCACGTTAACACAGATACGCAGTATTTT.

The chain is built from TRBV6-5 and TRBJ2-7; TRBD1 aligns across 7 bases. CDR3 length: 14 residues. V trimming: 4 bases; J trimming: 1 base; junction bases outside the gene matches: 4. In germline, CDR1 is MNHEY, CDR2 SVGAGI. DNA of the CDR3: TGTGCCAGCAGTTTCTGGGGACAGTCCTACGAGCAGTACTTC. Translation gives CASSFWGQSYEQYF.

The chain couples TRBV4-1 to TRBJ2-7; D is unresolved. The CDR3 has 18 amino acids. The ends were cut back, 2 bases at V and 3 bases at J, with 23 bases in the middle. Germline CDR1 and CDR2: MGHRA and YSYEKL. CDR3 residues: CASSQIAVLPMNFYEQYF. The CDR3 DNA reads TGCGCCAGCAGCCAAATCGCCGTGTTGCCAATGAACTTCTACGAGCAGTACTTC.

The J gene is TRBJ1-1, the V gene TRBV19; a possible D gene is TRBD1 (6 bases). The CDR3 spans 14 residues. Trimming pared 5 bases from V and 3 bases from J, leaving 13 bases between. In germline, CDR1 is LNHDA, CDR2 SQIVND (reference sequence). The CDR3 DNA follows: TGTGCCAGTAGTCCCCGGGACACCTACACTGAAGCTTTCTTT. Translating gives CASSPRDTYTEAFF.

The chain joins TRBV11-1 to TRBJ1-4; unclear D gene. The germline CDR1 and CDR2 sequences are SGHAT and FQDESV (reference sequence). With 3 bases removed from V and 0 bases from J, the gap between germline ends came to 2 bases. The CDR3 consists of 13 residues. CDR3 DNA sequence: TGTGCCAGCAGCTTCTCAACTAATGAAAAACTGTTTTTT. Protein product: CASSFSTNEKLFF.

This clone came up once. The chain couples TRBV12-2 to TRBJ2-2; the table's D call, TRBD2, was not checked against the DNA. TRBV12-2 is described as a pseudogene. CDR3 length: 16 amino acids. The CDR3 reads CASRVTGGHSTGELFF. The CDR3 coding sequence is TGTGCAAGTCGCGTCACCGGAGGTCACAGCACCGGGGAGCTGTTTTTT.

The rearrangement links TRBV6-5 to TRBJ1-3; the match to TRBD1 covers 8 bases. V trimming: 6 bases; J trimming: 2 bases; junction bases outside the gene matches: 3. The CDR3 contains 14 residues. The germline CDR1 and CDR2 sequences are MNHEY and SVGAGI. CDR3 in DNA: TGTGCCAGCAGCCTACAGGGGGCTGGAAACACCATATATTTT. It encodes CASSLQGAGNTIYF.

The chain recombines TRBV6-5 with TRBJ1-2, with a tentative D call TRBD1 (5 bases). Germline loops: CDR1 MNHEY, CDR2 SVGAGI. Trimming cost V 7 bases and J 2 bases, with 11 bases left between them. CDR3 length: 13 amino acids. The CDR3, as DNA: TGTGCCAGCAAGGAAGGGGCCAACTATGGCTACACCTTC. This gives the protein CASKEGANYGYTF.

The chain is built from TRBV28 and TRBJ1-2; unclear D gene. CDR1 MDHEN and CDR2 SYDVKM come from the germline V gene. The CDR3 is 13 residues long. V was clipped by 3 bases and J by 4 bases, with 9 bases between them. For the CDR3, the DNA is TGTGCCAGCAGTTTTGGGCTCTCCTATGGCTACACCTTC. This sequence encodes CASSFGLSYGYTF.

As DNA, the CDR3 is TGTGCCAGCACCCCCGGCACCGGGGAGCTGTTTTTT. It translates to CASTPGTGELFF. The rearrangement uses TRBV2 and TRBJ2-2; no firm D call. Trimming shortened V by 7 bases and J by 4 bases, and 7 bases separated the two germline ends. Germline CDR1 is SNHLY and CDR2 is FYNNEI. The CDR3 has 12 residues.

V is TRBV27 and J is TRBJ2-5; unclear D gene. Deletions cut 3 bases from V and 5 bases from J, with 10 bases between. The germline V gene has CDR1 MNHEY and CDR2 SMNVEV (reference sequence). The CDR3 sequence is 13 residues long. The DNA of the CDR3 is TGTGCCAGCAGTTTTTTACTCGGGGAGACCCAGTACTTC. Protein sequence: CASSFLLGETQYF.

This chain links TRBV2 with TRBJ1-6; TRBD1 aligns across 9 bases. V dropped 8 bases and J dropped 9; count of bases not matched to a gene: 5. The germline V gene encodes CDR1 SNHLY and CDR2 FYNNEI. The CDR3 has 13 amino acids. The CDR3 loop reads CASGQGFPSPLHF. As DNA, the CDR3 is TGTGCCAGCGGACAGGGGTTCCCTTCACCCCTCCACTTT.

V gene TRBV13 combines with J gene TRBJ2-1, with 8 nucleotides matching TRBD2. Trimming took 3 bases from V and 8 from J; bases not matched to a gene: 12. Looked up from germline, CDR1 is PRHDT and CDR2 is FYEKMQ (reference sequence). The CDR3 is 16 residues long. The CDR3 DNA reads TGTGCCAGCAGCTTTTTACCTGGACTAGCATCCCATGAGCAGTTCTTC. It specifies CASSFLPGLASHEQFF.

In its sample, this clone was seen once. The J gene is TRBJ2-7, the V gene TRBV6-5; TRBD1 matches 8 bases. The CDR3 is 14 residues long. V shed 6 bases, J shed 9 bases, and the junction held 13 bases outside the gene matches. Germline V gene sequence: CDR1 MNHEY, CDR2 SVGAGI. CDR3 sequence reads: CASRKAGQGTWQYF. As DNA, the CDR3 is TGTGCCAGCAGGAAGGCCGGACAGGGTACCTGGCAGTACTTC.